These T cell receptor beta chains were read from a single sample in a study of cytomegalovirus exposure and HLA in healthy donors. Sequencing was performed with immunoSEQ multiplex PCR; in TCRdb, only in-frame clones are kept and a portion is missing. Of 150,000 or so clones in the sample, about 75% were seen once. Specimen: PBMCs. Receptors were obtained from a female donor in good health and CMV-seronegative. CDR3s include the opening cysteine and the closing phenylalanine or tryptophan. The D gene is left open where the match is weak. Clone size is stated in some rows and not others, as once, few, many or a class when expanded.

J: TRBJ1-2; D: -; size: -; V: TRBV6-5; CDR3: CASSLGSDYGYTF; DNA: TGTGCCAGCAGCCTGGGCTCCGACTATGGCTACACCTTC
J: TRBJ1-4; D: TRBD1; size: -; V: TRBV7-9; CDR3: CASSLAAGTGDEKLFF; DNA: TGTGCCAGCAGCTTAGCGGCCGGGACAGGGGATGAAAAACTGTTTTTT
J: TRBJ2-7; D: -; size: -; V: TRBV5-1; CDR3: CASSSSYEQYF; DNA: TGCGCCAGCAGCTCCTCGTACGAGCAGTACTTC
J: TRBJ2-7; D: -; size: few; V: TRBV2; CDR3: CASKYTGYEQYF; DNA: TGTGCCAGCAAATACACAGGCTACGAGCAGTACTTC
J: TRBJ1-1; D: TRBD1; size: -; V: TRBV29-1; CDR3: CSVSWTGEAFF; DNA: TGCAGCGTTTCCTGGACAGGGGAAGCTTTCTTT
J: TRBJ2-3; D: TRBD1; size: -; V: TRBV18; CDR3: CASSFAGTGWYF; DNA: TGTGCCAGCTCTTTCGCCGGGACAGGGTGGTATTTT
J: TRBJ1-2; D: -; size: -; V: TRBV6-5; CDR3: CASSTEWQGNYGYTF; DNA: TGTGCCAGCAGTACAGAGTGGCAGGGCAACTATGGCTACACCTTC
J: TRBJ1-1; D: -; size: -; V: TRBV30; CDR3: CARERGLPNTEAFF; DNA: TGTGCCCGGGAGCGGGGGCTTCCGAACACTGAAGCTTTCTTT
J: TRBJ1-1; D: -; size: -; V: TRBV29-1; CDR3: CSVGTSQLNTEAFF; DNA: TGCAGCGTTGGGACATCCCAATTGAACACTGAAGCTTTCTTT
J: TRBJ2-7; D: -; size: -; V: TRBV12-5; CDR3: CASGNAGLRYEQYF; DNA: TGTGCTAGTGGTAACGCGGGATTGCGCTACGAGCAGTACTTC
J: TRBJ1-3; D: -; size: few; V: TRBV10-1; CDR3: CASSDGPGNTIYF; DNA: TGCGCCAGCAGTGATGGGCCTGGAAACACCATATATTTT
J: TRBJ2-2; D: -; size: few; V: TRBV28; CDR3: CASSFSGYTGELFF; DNA: TGTGCCAGCAGTTTTTCGGGGTACACCGGGGAGCTGTTTTTT
J: TRBJ2-1; D: TRBD1; size: -; V: TRBV5-5; CDR3: CASSGTGGSYNEQFF; DNA: TGTGCCAGCAGCGGAACAGGGGGTAGCTACAATGAGCAGTTCTTC
J: TRBJ2-2; D: -; size: -; V: TRBV6-5; CDR3: CASSYSVILNTGELFF; DNA: TGTGCCAGCAGTTACTCGGTTATTCTAAACACCGGGGAGCTGTTTTTT
J: TRBJ2-5; D: TRBD1; size: -; V: TRBV5-6; CDR3: CASSRQGTETQYF; DNA: TGTGCCAGCAGCCGACAGGGTACGGAGACCCAGTACTTC
J: TRBJ2-3; D: -; size: -; V: TRBV7-2; CDR3: CASTSLSDTQYF; DNA: TGTGCCAGCACCTCACTTTCGGATACGCAGTATTTT
J: TRBJ1-5; D: -; size: -; V: TRBV19; CDR3: CASSIRGNQPQHF; DNA: TGTGCCAGTAGTATACGCGGGAATCAGCCCCAGCATTTT
J: TRBJ2-1; D: -; size: -; V: TRBV29-1; CDR3: CSVGGALAHNEQFF; DNA: TGCAGCGTTGGCGGGGCCCTAGCCCACAATGAGCAGTTCTTC
J: TRBJ1-2; D: -; size: -; V: TRBV5-4; CDR3: CASSLGQSNYGYTF; DNA: TGTGCCAGCAGCTTGGGACAGAGTAACTATGGCTACACCTTC
J: TRBJ2-3; D: TRBD2; size: -; V: TRBV29-1; CDR3: CSVKRGSDTQYF; DNA: TGCAGCGTTAAGCGGGGTTCAGATACGCAGTATTTT
J: TRBJ1-4; D: -; size: -; V: TRBV21-1; CDR3: CASNVGATNEKLFF; DNA: TGTGCCAGCAACGTAGGAGCAACTAATGAAAAACTGTTTTTT
J: TRBJ2-7; D: TRBD2; size: -; V: TRBV15; CDR3: CATSRGRLANSYEQYF; DNA: TGTGCCACCAGCAGAGGTAGACTAGCCAACTCCTACGAGCAGTACTTC
J: TRBJ2-7; D: -; size: -; V: TRBV28; CDR3: CASSPPHNYEQYF; DNA: TGTGCCAGCAGCCCCCCGCACAACTACGAGCAGTACTTC
J: TRBJ2-7; D: -; size: -; V: TRBV7-8; CDR3: CASSARRDSAYEQYF; DNA: TGTGCCAGCAGTGCGCGGCGGGACTCGGCATACGAGCAGTACTTC
J: TRBJ1-1; D: -; size: -; V: TRBV7-2; CDR3: CASSLAPRGTEAFF; DNA: TGTGCCAGCAGCTTAGCGCCCAGGGGCACTGAAGCTTTCTTT